Below, one T cell receptor beta chain is given with its context. The CDR3 contains 18 residues. Germline V CDR1 and CDR2: SGHRS, YFSETQ. Trimming removed 1 base from V and 6 bases from J; junction bases left unmatched: 14. In the authors' workflow: Reference gene primer amplification gave estimated nucleated cell counts. TCRdb's table, derived via immunoSEQ multiplex PCR, lists solely in-frame clones and lacks some. The V and J calls and clone size come from that table; D and trimming were worked out from the DNA. Counted here are some 150,000 clones, 80% occurring once; the ten biggest clones make up roughly 0.56%. This sample was included in a study of blood T cell repertoires in COVID-19. Whole-study context: Acute and convalescent COVID-19 specimens originated in the United States, Italy and Spain.

The source is a man aged 55 to 70 with acute or convalescent COVID-19. This chain links TRBV5-1 with TRBJ2-1, with TRBD1 identical over 9 bases. Sequencing was performed on peripheral blood. The chain's CDR3 is CASSLKSDRGNNANEQFF. CDR3 DNA sequence: TGCGCCAGCAGCTTGAAATCGGACAGGGGTAATAATGCCAATGAGCAGTTCTTC.